The present T cell receptor beta chain was sequenced within a study of blood T cell repertoires in COVID-19. TCRdb keeps only in-frame clones here, not all; method: immunoSEQ multiplex PCR. The table records approximately 100,000 clones, more than 75% of them present only once. The specimen sequenced was peripheral blood. This receptor was taken from a woman between 65 and 79 years old with acute or convalescent COVID-19.

Here the CDR3 reads CASSYATGLASYEQYV. DNA of the CDR3: TGTGCCAGCAGTTACGCCACGGGGTTGGCTTCCTACGAGCAGTACGTC. The chain carries TRBV6-2 or TRBV6-3 and TRBJ2-7; TRBD2 might be the D (5 bases). The CDR3 spans 16 residues. Germline V gene lookup returns CDR1 MNHEY and CDR2 SVGEGT. Trimming removed 2 bases at V and 1 base at J, with 15 bases between.